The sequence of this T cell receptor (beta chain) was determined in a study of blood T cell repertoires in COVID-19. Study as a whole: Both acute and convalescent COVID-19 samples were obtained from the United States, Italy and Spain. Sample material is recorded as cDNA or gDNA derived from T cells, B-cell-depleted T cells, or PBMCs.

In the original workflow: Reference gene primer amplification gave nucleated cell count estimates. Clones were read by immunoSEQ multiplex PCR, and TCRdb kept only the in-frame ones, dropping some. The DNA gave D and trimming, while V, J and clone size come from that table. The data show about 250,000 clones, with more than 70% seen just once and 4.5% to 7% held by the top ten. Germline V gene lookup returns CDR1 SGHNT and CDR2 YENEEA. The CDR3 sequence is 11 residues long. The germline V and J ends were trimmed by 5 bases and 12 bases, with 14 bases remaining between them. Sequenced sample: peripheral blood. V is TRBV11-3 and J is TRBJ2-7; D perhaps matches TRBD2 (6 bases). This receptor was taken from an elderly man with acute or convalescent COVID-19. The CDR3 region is CASSPGGLLYF. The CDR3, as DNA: TGTGCCAGCAGCCCCGGGGGACTCCTGTACTTC.